The clone carrying this T cell receptor beta chain was seen repeatedly, ten times or more. Researchers used genomic DNA as the template to profile TCR beta VDJ and CDR3. MiXCR, run by TCRdb on the reads, gives a single entry per CDR3 protein. There are 250,000 to 300,000 distinct CDR3 sequences in the sample; around 60% occur only once, and roughly 8% lies in the top ten. The sample belongs to a study of CD8+CD57+ T cells in acquired aplastic anemia. Looking at the study overall: 3 to 4 ug was the average amount of DNA from sorted CD4+ and CD8+ cells.

This CDR3 spans 16 amino acids. V lost 5 bases and J lost 0, with 16 bases in between. Looked up from germline, CDR1 is DFQATT and CDR2 is SNEGSKA (reference sequence). This clonotype was sampled from a human donor with severe aplastic anemia or a healthy control (not recorded which). The sequencing sample was made of sorted CD4+, CD8+, or CD8+CD57+ T cells (not recorded which) from PBMCs. The rearrangement joins TRBV20-1 to TRBJ1-4; D remains unclear. CDR3 bases: TGCAGTGCTCTCTATGGACCGAGTGCAACTAATGAAAAACTGTTTTTT. It codes for CSALYGPSATNEKLFF.